This T cell receptor beta chain comes out of a study of breast tumors, draining lymph nodes, adjacent tissues. General study findings and limits: Tumor and nontumor repertoires were significantly more similar in luminal-like than in basal-like breast cancer. Tumors had less TCR diversity than lymph nodes, more than nontumor tissue. Data only fit, rather than demonstrated, lymph node origin of most tumor T cells. Findings are consistent with lymph node origin and intratumoral expansion of most tumor T cells.

Axillary draining lymph nodes of breast cancer patients supplied the node samples. TCRdb used MiXCR to reprocess the multiplex PCR reads, holding one entry per CDR3 protein. Of nearly 110,000 distinct CDR3 sequences in the sample, under 40% are singletons; the top ten hold less than 6%. CDR3 length equals 15 residues. Germline CDR1 SGHRS, CDR2 YFSETQ. With regard to this clonotype: Its antigen remains unidentified. The junction and the germline gene differ at one end; a read error may be behind it.

The chain employs TRBV5-1 and TRBJ2-3; D possibly corresponds to TRBD1 (6 bases). This receptor was taken from a female donor with breast cancer. Some clones in this sample may be carry-over from other donors' samples. Material: axillary lymph node tissue. The CDR3 DNA sequence: TGCGCCAGCAGCTTGGAGGCAGGGGATACAGATACGCAGTACTTT. Residues: CASSLEAGDTDTQYF.